Described below is a single T cell receptor (beta chain) sequence and its context. Its cognate antigen is unknown. This specimen belongs to a study of T cells in pancreatic ductal adenocarcinoma. Study results and limitations: The resected cohort was biased toward the minority with early-stage disease. Enrichment of CD45RO+ effector over naive T cells in tumors may bias clonality.

TCRdb keeps only in-frame clones here, not all; method: immunoSEQ multiplex PCR. The sample has about 98,000 clones; nearly 95% are singletons. Selected pancreatic ductal adenocarcinoma patients had undergone surgery without neoadjuvant therapy. The CDR3 is made up of 15 amino acids. Trimming shortened V by 5 bases and J by 5 bases, and 19 bases separated the two germline ends. Germline V CDR1 and CDR2: SGHRS, YFSETQ. V and J are TRBV5-1 and TRBJ1-1; D might be TRBD1 (5 bases). The receptor was isolated from a human donor with pancreatic ductal adenocarcinoma. The specimen sequenced was PBMCs. CDR3 residues: CASRSLPGGGTEAFF. The CDR3 DNA is TGCGCCAGCAGATCTCTACCCGGCGGGGGGACTGAAGCTTTCTTT.